The 20 T cell receptor beta chains reported below all come from one sample, sequenced in a study of neoadjuvant nivolumab and ipilimumab in lung cancer. This table comes from immunoSEQ multiplex PCR, and its TCRdb copy is limited to in-frame clones, with some not included. This table has roughly 4,000 clones, roughly 86% appearing once. Sample: adjacent normal lung tissue, taken after neoadjuvant nivolumab, alone or with ipilimumab, at or shortly before surgery. Source of these receptors: an adult with non-small cell lung cancer.

The chain has TRBV6-7 and TRBJ2-7; perhaps TRBD1 as D (5 bases). TRBV6-7 counts as an open reading frame of uncertain function. Trimming pared 0 bases from V and 4 bases from J, leaving 31 bases between. The CDR3 is made up of 21 amino acids. CDR3 sequence reads: CASSYSRPGLRAWGPSYEQYF. The CDR3 DNA follows: TGTGCCAGCAGTTACTCGAGGCCGGGTTTAAGGGCCTGGGGCCCCTCGTACGAGCAGTACTTC.

The V call is TRBV5-7, the J call TRBJ2-7; D gene unclear. TRBV5-7 is designated an ORF whose function remains uncertain. V lost 3 bases, J lost 5 bases, and 15 bases lay in between. The CDR3 covers 14 residues. Here the CDR3 DNA reads TGTGCCAGCAGCTATCACAAGGGTACGGACGAGCAGTACTTC. It specifies CASSYHKGTDEQYF.

This chain uses TRBV28 with TRBJ2-3, with D maybe TRBD1 (8 bases). The CDR3 is 15 residues long. V lost 5 bases and J lost 6, with 18 bases in between. CDR1 MDHEN and CDR2 SYDVKM come from the germline V gene. The CDR3 reads CASSRTGRGADTQYF. For the CDR3, the DNA is TGTGCCAGCAGTCGGACAGGGAGGGGGGCCGATACGCAGTATTTT.

The V call is TRBV6-1, the J call TRBJ1-2; D not resolved. CDR3 length equals 13 residues. From germline, CDR1 is MNHNS and CDR2 SASEGT. The V end lost 2 bases, the J end lost 7 bases, and 11 bases lay between the germline ends. In DNA, the CDR3 is TGTGCCAGCAGTGAAAGACCCGTCAGTGGCTACACCTTC. Translation gives CASSERPVSGYTF.

This chain connects TRBV5-4 to TRBJ2-3; D is possibly TRBD2 (7 bases). V lost 6 bases, J lost 4 bases, and 21 bases lay in between. This CDR3 spans 16 amino acids. Germline-derived CDR1 and CDR2 are SGHNT and YYREEE (reference sequence). CDR3 amino acids: CASNPGGAGVADTQYF. In nucleotides, the CDR3 is TGTGCCAGCAACCCTGGGGGGGCGGGAGTCGCAGATACGCAGTATTTT.

This clone was counted between two and nine times. The rearrangement links TRBV6-1 to TRBJ1-5, with 7 bases fitting TRBD1. Germline CDR1 reads MNHNS; CDR2 reads SASEGT. With 1 base clipped from V and 9 bases from J, the junction kept 12 bases outside the gene matches. The CDR3 runs to 16 residues. As DNA, the CDR3 is TGTGCCAGCAGTGAAGAAAGGGGGACAGTGGAGAGGCCCCAGCATTTT. Translating gives CASSEERGTVERPQHF.

The chain employs TRBV18 and TRBJ1-1; no definite D call. The CDR3 is 15 amino acids. V lost 2 bases to trimming and J lost 0 bases, with 10 bases between them. Germline CDR1 reads KGHSH; CDR2 reads LQKENI. The CDR3 is CASSPIESLNTEAFF. CDR3 in DNA: TGTGCCAGCTCACCAATCGAGAGTTTGAACACTGAAGCTTTCTTT.

CDR3 coding DNA: TGCGCCAGCAGCGCAGCGGGACAGGGGGTCTACGAGCAGTACTTC. Translation gives CASSAAGQGVYEQYF. The V gene is TRBV5-1, the J gene TRBJ2-7, with TRBD1 identical over 11 bases. This CDR3 is built from 15 residues. Unmatched junction bases numbered 6, after V lost 4 bases and J lost 3 bases. Looked up from germline, CDR1 is SGHRS and CDR2 is YFSETQ.

J is TRBJ2-5 and V is TRBV9, with 15 bases identical to TRBD2. V shed 2 bases, J shed 5 bases, and the junction held 4 bases outside the gene matches. Germline V gives CDR1 SGDLS, CDR2 YYNGEE. The length of the CDR3 is 16 residues. The CDR3 here is CASSVGLAGGWETQYF. CDR3 coding DNA: TGTGCCAGCAGCGTTGGACTAGCGGGAGGGTGGGAGACCCAGTACTTC. The full variable domain, completed using reference TRBV9 and TRBJ2-5, is DSGVTQTPKHLITATGQRVTLRCSPRSGDLSVYWYQQSLDQGLQFLIQYYNGEERAKGNILERFSAQQFPDLHSELNLSSLELGDSALYFCASSVGLAGGWETQYFGPGTRLLVL.

The chain couples TRBV5-1 to TRBJ2-7; D is ambiguous. Germline V gene sequence: CDR1 SGHRS, CDR2 YFSETQ. The CDR3 consists of 13 residues. V lost 9 bases and J 6 bases, leaving 19 bases between the germline ends. The CDR3 DNA is TGCGCCACCCGAGGCACGGTGAATAGCGAGCAGTACTTC. Protein: CATRGTVNSEQYF.

This clone has a single count. The chain links TRBV27 to TRBJ1-1; possible D gene TRBD1, 5 bases. The CDR3 is 13 amino acids. Germline CDR1 and CDR2: MNHEY and SMNVEV (reference sequence). Trimming removed 3 bases from V and 7 bases from J, with 12 bases in between. CDR3 protein: CASSLGQGGEAFF. The CDR3 region has the DNA TGTGCCAGCAGTTTGGGGCAGGGAGGTGAAGCTTTCTTT.

This chain uses TRBV6-5 with TRBJ2-1; 7 positions match TRBD2. The CDR3 length is 13 residues. V dropped 6 bases and J dropped 4; count of bases not matched to a gene: 3. From germline, CDR1 is MNHEY and CDR2 SVGAGI. CDR3 amino acids: CASRGGSYNEQFF. The CDR3 DNA sequence: TGTGCCAGCAGGGGGGGGTCTTACAATGAGCAGTTCTTC.

This rearrangement joins TRBV5-1 to TRBJ2-3; D is possibly TRBD1 (6 bases). V was trimmed by 0 bases and J by 0 bases, leaving 8 bases between them. The CDR3 length is 15 residues. Germline V gene data show CDR1 as SGHRS and CDR2 as YFSETQ. Here the CDR3 DNA reads TGCGCCAGCAGCTTGGGGGGGCCCAGCACAGATACGCAGTATTTT. It yields the protein CASSLGGPSTDTQYF.

The chain combines TRBV27 with TRBJ2-1; the match to TRBD1 covers 9 bases. After removal of 4 bases from V and 7 bases from J, the junction contained 8 bases not matched to a gene. The CDR3 extends over 15 amino acids. Germline V CDR1 and CDR2: MNHEY, SMNVEV (reference sequence). CDR3 in DNA: TGTGCCAGCAGTTCCCTAGGGACAGGGCAAAATGAGCAGTTCTTC. Its translation: CASSSLGTGQNEQFF.

The CDR3 DNA sequence: TGTGCCAGCAGCCCGACTAGCGGGAGAGTTGACAATGAGCAGTTCTTC. Its translation: CASSPTSGRVDNEQFF. V and J are TRBV14 and TRBJ2-1; 12 nucleotides agree with TRBD2. CDR1 is SGHDN and CDR2 is FVKESK in the germline V gene. This CDR3 region has 16 residues. V gave up 4 bases and J gave up 5 bases; unmatched junction bases: 6.

This clone was found a few times. The rearrangement uses TRBV11-2 and TRBJ2-4; 7 bases line up with TRBD1. The ends lost 5 bases at V and 6 bases at J; junction bases unmatched: 4. Per the germline V gene, CDR1 is SGHAT and CDR2 is FQNNGV. The CDR3 loop spans 13 amino acids. The CDR3 DNA sequence: TGTGCCAGCAGCCCTGGGACAGTAAACATTCAGTACTTC. This gives the protein CASSPGTVNIQYF. The whole variable domain, filled in from reference TRBV11-2 and TRBJ2-4, reads EAGVAQSPRYKIIEKRQSVAFWCNPISGHATLYWYQQILGQGPKLLIQFQNNGVVDDSQLPKDRFSAERLKGVDSTLKIQPAKLEDSAVYLCASSPGTVNIQYFGAGTRLSVL.

J is TRBJ2-1 and V is TRBV5-1; 12 nucleotides match TRBD2. CDR3 size: 18 residues. V shed 4 bases and J 1 base; nucleotides not matched to a gene: 9. Germline CDR1 and CDR2: SGHRS and YFSETQ. This CDR3 reads CASSPGTLAGGSYNEQFF. Written as DNA, the CDR3 is TGCGCCAGCAGCCCGGGGACGCTAGCGGGAGGGTCCTACAATGAGCAGTTCTTC.

The chain carries TRBV29-1 and TRBJ1-1; the D is unclear. V was trimmed by 6 bases and J by 5 bases, leaving 10 bases between them. The germline V gene encodes CDR1 SQVTM and CDR2 ANQGSEA. This CDR3 is built from 11 residues. Written as DNA, the CDR3 is TGCAGCGTCATGGAAGGGACTGAAGCTTTCTTT. Translated, it gives CSVMEGTEAFF.

This chain joins TRBV15 and TRBJ1-4; D is unresolved. Trimming stripped 1 base from V and 2 bases from J, with 11 bases between. CDR1 LNHNV and CDR2 YYDKDF come from the germline V gene (reference sequence). CDR3 length: 16 amino acids. The CDR3: CATSRVQRATNEKLFF. The CDR3, as DNA: TGTGCCACCAGCAGAGTGCAACGGGCCACTAATGAAAAACTGTTTTTT.

V is TRBV29-1 and J is TRBJ2-3, with D maybe TRBD2 (6 bases). CDR1 is SQVTM, CDR2 ANQGSEA, per germline. This CDR3 is 14 amino acids long. V was pared by 5 bases and J by 1 base, with 13 bases between. The CDR3 loop reads CSVLDGRGTDTQYF. In DNA, the CDR3 is TGCAGCGTTCTGGACGGGAGAGGCACAGATACGCAGTATTTT.